This T cell receptor beta chain was identified during a study of T cells in Graves' hyperthyroidism and ophthalmopathy. RNA transcripts provided the source from which TCR beta CDR3 regions were amplified. RT-PCR in the first round (using the HTBI primer set) targeted the TCR CDR3. MiXCR was run by TCRdb on the multiplex PCR reads, yielding one entry per CDR3 protein. The sample contains hundreds of thousands of distinct CDR3 sequences, approximately 15% of which appear only once. This clonotype was seen many times. The germline gives CDR1 SGHTA, CDR2 FQGNSA. The CDR3 sequence is 13 residues long. Trimming stripped 1 base from V and 4 bases from J, with 6 bases between.

V is TRBV7-2 and J is TRBJ2-3, with D unclear. The sample consisted of blood. The receptor was derived from a woman aged 30 to 39 with Graves' hyperthyroidism. CDR3 nucleotides: TGTGCCAGCAGCTTAGAGAGGTCAGATACGCAGTATTTT. Translating it yields CASSLERSDTQYF.